This is a list of T cell receptor beta chains from one sample in a study of control samples from healthy donors and cancer patients. Produced via immunoSEQ multiplex PCR; TCRdb's table is partial and in-frame only. Here the sample spans approximately 150,000 clones, around 94% being singletons. Sequenced material: PBMCs. These receptors all come from a man between 60 and 75 years old with colorectal cancer. The CDR3 runs from the conserved cysteine through the conserved F or W. A D gene is named only where the DNA matches it firmly.

J,D,length,V,DNA,CDR3
TRBJ1-1,-,18,TRBV18,TGTGCCAGCTCACCAAGGAGGGGGGAGATTGTAGCGAACACTGAAGCTTTCTTT,CASSPRRGEIVANTEAFF
TRBJ1-5,-,14,TRBV6-5,TGTGCCAGCAGTTACTCGGAAGGGAATCAGCCCCAGCATTTT,CASSYSEGNQPQHF
TRBJ2-5,-,13,TRBV29-1,TGCAGCGTGCAACAGGTCAGCGCGGAGACCCAGTACTTC,CSVQQVSAETQYF
TRBJ2-7,TRBD1,13,TRBV6-5,TGTGCCAGCAGACCTGGACAGGGCTACGAGCAGTACTTC,CASRPGQGYEQYF
TRBJ2-5,-,12,TRBV24-1,TGTGCCACCAGTTTCGGGCCCGGGACCCAGTACTTC,CATSFGPGTQYF
TRBJ2-1,-,16,TRBV9,TGTGCCAGCAGCGCCTCTCCGGGGGATCGGGGCAATGAGCAGTTCTTC,CASSASPGDRGNEQFF
TRBJ1-2,TRBD1,15,TRBV10-3,TGTGCCATCAGTGACTCGGACAGGGCGGACTATGGCTACACCTTC,CAISDSDRADYGYTF
TRBJ1-1,TRBD1,17,TRBV28,TGTGCCAGCAGTTTATACAGGGGGTCAGAAGAGAACACTGAAGCTTTCTTT,CASSLYRGSEENTEAFF
TRBJ1-2,-,15,TRBV9,TGTGCCAGCAGCGTAGGTGGGGGCGGCGACTATGGCTACACCTTC,CASSVGGGGDYGYTF
TRBJ2-7,TRBD1,14,TRBV2,TGTGCCAGCAGCGCTCTGGACAGGCGGAGCGAGCAGTACTTC,CASSALDRRSEQYF
TRBJ1-1,TRBD1,14,TRBV18,TGTGCCAGCTTACCGGGACAGGGATCCACTGAAGCTTTCTTT,CASLPGQGSTEAFF